These 6 T cell receptor beta chains share one sample of origin, sequenced in a study of T cells expressing NK-cell markers. Following a re-call of the 5' RACE reads, TCRdb has one entry per CDR3 protein and lacks DNA. This table holds over 350,000 distinct CDR3 sequences. The specimen was blood T cells: a sorted CD56 or NKG2C T cell subset, CD4+ or CD8+ T cells, or bulk PBMC T cells (not recorded which). The receptor source for this set is a woman aged 50 to 60 in good health.

The CDR3 sequence: CASSPRRLMNTEAFF. V and J are TRBV3-1 and TRBJ1-1; checking the TCRdb D call of TRBD1 is not possible without DNA. CDR3 length: 15 residues. The germline V gene encodes CDR1 LGHDT and CDR2 YNNKEL (reference sequence). Looking up the rest from reference TRBV3-1 and TRBJ1-1 gives the full variable domain: DTAVSQTPKYLVTQMGNDKSIKCEQNLGHDTMYWYKQDSKKFLKIMFSYNNKELIINETVPNRFSPKSPDKAHLNLHINSLELGDSAVYFCASSPRRLMNTEAFFGQGTRLTVV.

The V call is TRBV5-1, the J call TRBJ1-2; as DNA is missing, the TRBD1 call by TCRdb cannot be tested. The CDR3 totals 17 residues. Germline CDR1 is SGHRS and CDR2 is YFSETQ. CDR3: CASSLGDRADGSDGYTF.

The V gene is TRBV9, the J gene TRBJ2-5; lacking DNA, the TRBD2 call made by TCRdb goes unchecked. There are 16 residues in the CDR3. Germline lookup yields CDR1 SGDLS and CDR2 YYNGEE. CDR3 sequence reads: CASSVGGAGGLKTQYF.

The chain combines TRBV2 with TRBJ2-1; TCRdb's D call, TRBD1, is unchecked because there is no DNA. There are 15 residues in the CDR3. The germline gives CDR1 SNHLY, CDR2 FYNNEI. The CDR3 loop is CASSEWDREGGEQFF.

The rearrangement uses TRBV5-1 and TRBJ2-1; TCRdb gives TRBD1 as the D gene, but with no DNA this cannot be confirmed. CDR1 is SGHRS, CDR2 YFSETQ, per germline. The CDR3 runs to 15 residues. CDR3 in amino acids: CASSLSGRGANEQFF.

This sequence joins TRBV3-1 and TRBJ2-1. The CDR3 has 14 amino acids. Germline V gives CDR1 LGHDT, CDR2 YNNKEL (reference sequence). CDR3 sequence reads: CASSHGVPYNEQFF.